This T cell receptor (beta chain) is drawn from a study of siplizumab effects on memory and regulatory T cells. General study points: Sequences that were alloreactive and traceable to unstimulated CD4+ memory cells were significantly reduced by siplizumab.

Points on this clone: The antigen is unknown.

Trimming shortened V by 6 bases and J by 3 bases, and 12 bases separated the two germline ends. Germline values: CDR1 MNHNS, CDR2 SASEGT. There are 14 residues in the CDR3. Clones were sequenced by immunoSEQ multiplex PCR, and TCRdb holds only the in-frame ones, with some missing. The sample consists of tens of thousands of clones, 87% of them appearing once. The sequence was collected from a human donor in good health. The sample was naive CD8+ T cells sorted from blood. This chain uses TRBV6-1 with TRBJ2-4; D is unclear. The CDR3 DNA sequence: TGTGCCAGCAGGCCCGATGTTGGCAAAAACATTCAGTACTTC. As protein: CASRPDVGKNIQYF.